One sample yielded the 8 T cell receptor beta chains listed below, sequenced in a study of T-cell memory formation after mild COVID-19. MiXCR, run by TCRdb on the 5' RACE reads, gives a single entry per CDR3 protein. This table has 500,000 to 550,000 distinct CDR3 sequences, around 21% appearing once. Material for sequencing was PBMCs or a T cell subset sorted from them (not recorded which). The receptors originated from an adult woman who had mild COVID-19 (a few samples of this study predate the infection). Cell type and time point are not known.

This clonotype was recorded only once. The chain uses TRBV7-9 and TRBJ2-3; TRBD2 matches at 10 bases. Germline CDR1 SEHNR, CDR2 FQNEAQ (reference sequence). CDR3 length: 12 residues. The CDR3 DNA reads as TGTGCAGCGGGAGGGGACACAGATACGCAGTATTTT. Its protein is CAAGGDTDTQYF.

The sample holds many counts of this clonotype. The chain carries TRBV5-4 and TRBJ2-2; 11 bases align to TRBD2. The CDR3 runs 16 residues. CDR1 is SGHNT and CDR2 is YYREEE in the germline V gene (reference sequence). V dropped 3 bases and J dropped 2; count of bases not matched to a gene: 3. The DNA of the CDR3 is TGTGCCAGCAGCTCGACTAGCGGGGTAAACACCGGGGAGCTGTTTTTT. Its protein product is CASSSTSGVNTGELFF. Looking up the rest from reference TRBV5-4 and TRBJ2-2 gives the full variable domain: ETGVTQSPTHLIKTRGQQVTLRCSSQSGHNTVSWYQQALGQGPQFIFQYYREEENGRGNFPPRFSGLQFPNYSSELNVNALELDDSALYLCASSSTSGVNTGELFFGEGSRLTVL.

The chain carries TRBV7-9 and TRBJ2-5; D might be TRBD1 (5 bases). The CDR3 runs 14 residues. Trimming stripped 5 bases from V and 5 bases from J, with 15 bases between. Germline CDR1 is SEHNR and CDR2 is FQNEAQ (reference sequence). In DNA, the CDR3 is TGTGCCAGCAGCACGACAGATGGGGTGGAGACCCAGTACTTC. Its protein is CASSTTDGVETQYF.

This clonotype was counted a few times. The chain uses TRBV5-1 and TRBJ1-3, with D perhaps TRBD1 (6 bases). Trimming took off 0 bases at V and 4 bases at J, with 11 bases between the two ends. The CDR3 runs to 15 residues. Per the germline V gene, CDR1 is SGHRS and CDR2 is YFSETQ. The CDR3, as DNA: TGCGCCAGCAGCTTGGAGGGGGGCCCGGGAAACACCATATATTTT. Its translation is CASSLEGGPGNTIYF.

This clonotype has just a few counts. V is TRBV10-3 and J is TRBJ1-3, with 8 bases matching TRBD1. Trimming removed 4 bases from V and 0 bases from J; junction bases left unmatched: 8. In germline, CDR1 is ENHRY, CDR2 SYGVKD. CDR3 size: 17 residues. CDR3 DNA: TGTGCCATCAGTGGGATGGGACAGGCGATCTCTGGAAACACCATATATTTT. It specifies CAISGMGQAISGNTIYF.

This clonotype was seen repeatedly, ten times or more. The chain carries TRBV5-1 and TRBJ2-1, with 8 positions matching TRBD2. This CDR3 is built from 17 residues. V shed 0 bases, J shed 6 bases, and the junction held 11 bases outside the gene matches. Germline V gene lookup returns CDR1 SGHRS and CDR2 YFSETQ. The DNA of the CDR3 is TGCGCCAGCAGCTTGGCCCTGACCGGGACTAGTTTCAATGAGCAGTTCTTC. Amino acid sequence: CASSLALTGTSFNEQFF.

This clonotype appeared a few times. The rearrangement joins TRBV3-1 to TRBJ1-1, with D perhaps TRBD1 (5 bases). V gave up 4 bases and J gave up 5 bases, with 11 bases separating them. Germline CDR1 reads LGHDT; CDR2 reads YNNKEL (reference sequence). CDR3 length: 13 amino acids. CDR3 sequence (DNA): TGTGCCAGCAGCCCCAGGGAATTGACTGAAGCTTTCTTT. This encodes CASSPRELTEAFF.

This clonotype was counted only a few times. The gene calls are TRBV18 and TRBJ2-5; 7 bases fit TRBD2. V lost 1 base to trimming and J lost 5 bases; unmatched junction nucleotides: 13. Germline V gene sequence: CDR1 KGHSH, CDR2 LQKENI. CDR3 length equals 17 residues. CDR3 amino acids: CASSPQRGLTGEETQYF. CDR3 bases: TGTGCCAGCTCACCACAGCGGGGCTTGACGGGGGAGGAGACCCAGTACTTC.